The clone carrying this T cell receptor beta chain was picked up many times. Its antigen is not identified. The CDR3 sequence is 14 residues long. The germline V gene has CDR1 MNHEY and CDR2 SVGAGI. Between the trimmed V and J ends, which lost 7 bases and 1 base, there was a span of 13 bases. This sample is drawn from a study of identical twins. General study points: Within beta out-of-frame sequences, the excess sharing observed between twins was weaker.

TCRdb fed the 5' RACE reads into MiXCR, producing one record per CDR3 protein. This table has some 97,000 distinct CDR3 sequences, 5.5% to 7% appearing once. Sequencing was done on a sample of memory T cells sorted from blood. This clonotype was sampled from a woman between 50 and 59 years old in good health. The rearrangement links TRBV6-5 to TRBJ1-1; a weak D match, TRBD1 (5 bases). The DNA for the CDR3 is TGTGCCAGCACCCTCGGTAGGGGGAACACTGAAGCTTTCTTT. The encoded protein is CASTLGRGNTEAFF.